The rows below give T cell receptor beta chains drawn from one sample of a study of CD8+CD57+ T cells in acquired aplastic anemia. TCRdb reprocessed the reads with MiXCR, giving one entry per CDR3 protein. The sample includes around 200,000 distinct CDR3 sequences, approximately 48% of them seen just once. Sequences were obtained from sorted CD4+, CD8+, or CD8+CD57+ T cells (not recorded which) from PBMCs. These receptors were obtained from a human donor with aplastic anemia. Both conserved end residues are part of each CDR3. Each record gives: D gene, clone size, V gene, J gene, CDR3 length, CDR3 protein, CDR3 DNA. A D gene is named only where the DNA matches it firmly. The size field is filled for only some rows; it gives once, few, many or a size class.

D gene: -; clone size: -; V gene: TRBV7-2; J gene: TRBJ2-7; CDR3 length: 14; CDR3 protein: CASSLQSPGGEQYF; CDR3 DNA: TGTGCCAGCAGCTTACAATCCCCCGGAGGTGAGCAGTACTTC
D gene: TRBD1; clone size: many; V gene: TRBV24-1; J gene: TRBJ2-7; CDR3 length: 16; CDR3 protein: CATSDLGTGGLYEQYF; CDR3 DNA: TGTGCCACCAGTGATTTAGGGACAGGGGGACTCTACGAGCAGTACTTC
D gene: -; clone size: -; V gene: TRBV29-1; J gene: TRBJ1-1; CDR3 length: 10; CDR3 protein: CSVPDPQAFF; CDR3 DNA: TGCAGCGTCCCGGACCCTCAAGCTTTCTTT
D gene: -; clone size: -; V gene: TRBV7-9; J gene: TRBJ1-5; CDR3 length: 15; CDR3 protein: CASTLGGKGNQPQHF; CDR3 DNA: TGTGCCAGCACCCTGGGAGGGAAAGGCAATCAGCCCCAGCATTTT
D gene: -; clone size: many; V gene: TRBV20-1; J gene: TRBJ2-7; CDR3 length: 17; CDR3 protein: CSATVVGDNGGRYEQYF; CDR3 DNA: TGCAGTGCAACCGTAGTGGGCGATAACGGGGGGCGGTACGAGCAGTACTTC
D gene: -; clone size: -; V gene: TRBV28; J gene: TRBJ1-1; CDR3 length: 15; CDR3 protein: CASSRRGAGGTEAFF; CDR3 DNA: TGTGCCAGCAGCCGCCGTGGCGCGGGGGGCACTGAAGCTTTCTTT
D gene: -; clone size: many; V gene: TRBV5-4; J gene: TRBJ2-5; CDR3 length: 15; CDR3 protein: CASSFKQSLQETQYF; CDR3 DNA: TGTGCCAGCAGCTTTAAACAGTCTCTCCAAGAGACCCAGTACTTC
D gene: -; clone size: many; V gene: TRBV11-2; J gene: TRBJ1-1; CDR3 length: 16; CDR3 protein: CASSPRRQTMNTEAFF; CDR3 DNA: TGTGCCAGCAGCCCGAGGAGACAGACCATGAACACTGAAGCTTTCTTT
D gene: TRBD1; clone size: -; V gene: TRBV29-1; J gene: TRBJ2-7; CDR3 length: 13; CDR3 protein: CSVRTGESYEQYF; CDR3 DNA: TGCAGCGTCCGGACAGGGGAGTCCTACGAGCAGTACTTC
D gene: -; clone size: -; V gene: TRBV2; J gene: TRBJ1-1; CDR3 length: 14; CDR3 protein: CASSVFGSSAEAFF; CDR3 DNA: TGTGCCAGCAGTGTTTTCGGATCATCGGCTGAAGCTTTCTTT
D gene: -; clone size: -; V gene: TRBV20-1; J gene: TRBJ1-3; CDR3 length: 14; CDR3 protein: CSARDVFGGNTIYF; CDR3 DNA: TGCAGTGCTAGAGATGTTTTCGGTGGAAACACCATATATTTT
D gene: -; clone size: -; V gene: TRBV24-1; J gene: TRBJ2-5; CDR3 length: 13; CDR3 protein: CATSKGGQETQYF; CDR3 DNA: TGTGCCACCAGCAAAGGGGGCCAAGAGACCCAGTACTTC
D gene: -; clone size: -; V gene: TRBV5-1; J gene: TRBJ2-7; CDR3 length: 13; CDR3 protein: CASSPSGLHEQYF; CDR3 DNA: TGCGCCAGCAGCCCATCGGGCCTCCACGAGCAGTACTTC
D gene: TRBD1; clone size: many; V gene: TRBV11-2; J gene: TRBJ1-2; CDR3 length: 14; CDR3 protein: CASSLDWTGDGYTF; CDR3 DNA: TGTGCCAGCAGCTTAGATTGGACAGGGGATGGCTACACCTTC
D gene: -; clone size: -; V gene: TRBV11-1; J gene: TRBJ1-4; CDR3 length: 16; CDR3 protein: CASSLAPAGYDEKLFF; CDR3 DNA: TGTGCCAGCAGCTTAGCCCCGGCCGGCTACGATGAAAAACTGTTTTTT
D gene: TRBD1; clone size: -; V gene: TRBV19; J gene: TRBJ1-6; CDR3 length: 14; CDR3 protein: CATKSQGRNSPLHF; CDR3 DNA: TGTGCCACTAAATCACAGGGGCGGAATTCACCCCTCCACTTT
D gene: -; clone size: many; V gene: TRBV11-1; J gene: TRBJ1-2; CDR3 length: 16; CDR3 protein: CASTPGGGQHFIGYTF; CDR3 DNA: TGTGCCAGCACCCCCGGGGGGGGCCAACACTTTATAGGCTACACCTTC
D gene: -; clone size: few; V gene: TRBV24-1; J gene: TRBJ2-7; CDR3 length: 15; CDR3 protein: CATSDFKDSSYEQYF; CDR3 DNA: TGTGCCACCAGTGATTTTAAGGACAGCTCCTACGAGCAGTACTTC
D gene: -; clone size: -; V gene: TRBV2; J gene: TRBJ1-6; CDR3 length: 16; CDR3 protein: CASCPDWGSPNSPLHF; CDR3 DNA: TGTGCCAGCTGCCCGGACTGGGGCAGCCCTAATTCACCCCTCCACTTT
D gene: -; clone size: few; V gene: TRBV10-3; J gene: TRBJ1-6; CDR3 length: 14; CDR3 protein: CAISAIDSGSPLHF; CDR3 DNA: TGTGCCATCAGCGCTATAGACAGTGGGTCACCCCTCCACTTT
D gene: TRBD2; clone size: -; V gene: TRBV10-3; J gene: TRBJ2-1; CDR3 length: 18; CDR3 protein: CAISELVSGRSSYNEQFF; CDR3 DNA: TGTGCCATCAGTGAGTTGGTTAGCGGGAGGAGCTCCTACAATGAGCAGTTCTTC
D gene: -; clone size: -; V gene: TRBV5-1; J gene: TRBJ2-3; CDR3 length: 11; CDR3 protein: CASSEDGTQYF; CDR3 DNA: TGCGCCAGCAGCGAGGACGGTACGCAGTATTTT
D gene: -; clone size: -; V gene: TRBV20-1; J gene: TRBJ1-2; CDR3 length: 11; CDR3 protein: CSAPKVDGHTF; CDR3 DNA: TGCAGTGCTCCCAAGGTAGATGGCCACACCTTC
D gene: -; clone size: once; V gene: TRBV6-1; J gene: TRBJ2-2; CDR3 length: 11; CDR3 protein: CASRNTGELFF; CDR3 DNA: TGTGCCAGCAGGAACACCGGGGAGCTGTTTTTT
D gene: -; clone size: many; V gene: TRBV6-1; J gene: TRBJ1-2; CDR3 length: 12; CDR3 protein: CASSGDFYGYTF; CDR3 DNA: TGTGCCAGCAGTGGCGACTTTTATGGCTACACCTTC
D gene: -; clone size: many; V gene: TRBV7-2; J gene: TRBJ1-2; CDR3 length: 14; CDR3 protein: CASSKGPSNYGYTF; CDR3 DNA: TGTGCCAGCAGCAAGGGACCCTCTAACTATGGCTACACCTTC
D gene: TRBD1; clone size: -; V gene: TRBV5-4; J gene: TRBJ1-2; CDR3 length: 16; CDR3 protein: CASSLDGDSLEKGYTF; CDR3 DNA: TGTGCCAGCAGCTTGGACGGGGACAGCCTTGAGAAGGGCTACACCTTC
D gene: -; clone size: -; V gene: TRBV19; J gene: TRBJ2-6; CDR3 length: 14; CDR3 protein: CASSAFSGANVLTF; CDR3 DNA: TGTGCCAGTAGTGCCTTTTCTGGGGCCAACGTCCTGACTTTC
D gene: -; clone size: many; V gene: TRBV6-1; J gene: TRBJ1-1; CDR3 length: 13; CDR3 protein: CASSQGTFLTAFF; CDR3 DNA: TGTGCCAGCAGTCAAGGGACATTTCTCACAGCTTTCTTT
D gene: TRBD2; clone size: -; V gene: TRBV11-1; J gene: TRBJ2-5; CDR3 length: 14; CDR3 protein: CASSWLAGGETQYF; CDR3 DNA: TGTGCCAGCAGCTGGCTAGCGGGAGGAGAGACCCAGTACTTC
D gene: -; clone size: few; V gene: TRBV7-9; J gene: TRBJ2-7; CDR3 length: 12; CDR3 protein: CASSLGTTEQYF; CDR3 DNA: TGTGCCAGCAGCTTAGGGACAACCGAGCAGTACTTC
D gene: TRBD2; clone size: -; V gene: TRBV20-1; J gene: TRBJ2-7; CDR3 length: 15; CDR3 protein: CSARDWREPSYEQYF; CDR3 DNA: TGCAGTGCTAGAGATTGGCGGGAGCCGTCCTACGAGCAGTACTTC
D gene: -; clone size: once; V gene: TRBV15; J gene: TRBJ2-5; CDR3 length: 15; CDR3 protein: CATSRARDNQETQYF; CDR3 DNA: TGTGCCACCAGCAGAGCTCGGGACAACCAAGAGACCCAGTACTTC
D gene: TRBD2; clone size: many; V gene: TRBV24-1; J gene: TRBJ2-5; CDR3 length: 14; CDR3 protein: CATSDWTRVETQYF; CDR3 DNA: TGTGCCACCAGTGATTGGACTAGGGTGGAGACCCAGTACTTC
D gene: TRBD1; clone size: many; V gene: TRBV19; J gene: TRBJ1-1; CDR3 length: 16; CDR3 protein: CASRTGTGKGDTEAFF; CDR3 DNA: TGTGCCAGTAGAACCGGGACAGGGAAGGGGGACACTGAAGCTTTCTTT
D gene: -; clone size: few; V gene: TRBV30; J gene: TRBJ2-5; CDR3 length: 13; CDR3 protein: CAWSTQTGETQYF; CDR3 DNA: TGTGCCTGGAGTACACAAACGGGGGAGACCCAGTACTTC
D gene: -; clone size: -; V gene: TRBV28; J gene: TRBJ1-4; CDR3 length: 17; CDR3 protein: CASSFWGFTETNEKLFF; CDR3 DNA: TGTGCCAGCAGTTTTTGGGGGTTCACCGAAACTAATGAAAAACTGTTTTTT
D gene: TRBD1; clone size: few; V gene: TRBV27; J gene: TRBJ2-7; CDR3 length: 18; CDR3 protein: CASSRVAKTGGVRYEQYF; CDR3 DNA: TGTGCCAGCAGCCGCGTAGCAAAGACAGGGGGCGTAAGGTACGAGCAGTACTTC
D gene: -; clone size: -; V gene: TRBV24-1; J gene: TRBJ1-4; CDR3 length: 10; CDR3 protein: CATSVSHLFF; CDR3 DNA: TGTGCCACCAGTGTCAGTCATCTGTTTTTT
D gene: TRBD1; clone size: -; V gene: TRBV7-2; J gene: TRBJ1-2; CDR3 length: 13; CDR3 protein: CASSSTGGYGYTF; CDR3 DNA: TGTGCCAGCAGCTCGACAGGGGGCTATGGCTACACCTTC
D gene: -; clone size: many; V gene: TRBV5-5; J gene: TRBJ2-7; CDR3 length: 14; CDR3 protein: CASSLAGTPLEQYF; CDR3 DNA: TGTGCCAGCAGCTTGGCCGGGACTCCTCTGGAGCAGTACTTC
D gene: -; clone size: many; V gene: TRBV6-5; J gene: TRBJ1-6; CDR3 length: 16; CDR3 protein: CASSYGDGDYNSPLHF; CDR3 DNA: TGTGCCAGCAGTTACGGGGACGGAGACTATAATTCACCCCTCCACTTT
D gene: TRBD1; clone size: -; V gene: TRBV7-3; J gene: TRBJ1-6; CDR3 length: 16; CDR3 protein: CASSAGGTEPNSPLHF; CDR3 DNA: TGTGCCAGCAGTGCGGGGGGGACAGAACCAAATTCACCCCTCCACTTT
D gene: -; clone size: -; V gene: TRBV25-1; J gene: TRBJ1-4; CDR3 length: 14; CDR3 protein: CASSEDRSNEKLFF; CDR3 DNA: TGTGCCAGCAGTGAAGACAGATCTAATGAAAAACTGTTTTTT
D gene: -; clone size: few; V gene: TRBV7-2; J gene: TRBJ2-7; CDR3 length: 13; CDR3 protein: CASSLVITYEQYF; CDR3 DNA: TGTGCCAGCAGCTTAGTGATTACCTACGAGCAGTACTTC
D gene: -; clone size: few; V gene: TRBV2; J gene: TRBJ1-1; CDR3 length: 13; CDR3 protein: CASTGQPNTEAFF; CDR3 DNA: TGTGCCAGCACAGGACAGCCGAACACTGAAGCTTTCTTT
D gene: -; clone size: -; V gene: TRBV5-1; J gene: TRBJ1-2; CDR3 length: 15; CDR3 protein: CASSLVGPSNYGYTF; CDR3 DNA: TGCGCCAGCAGCTTGGTTGGTCCGTCTAACTATGGCTACACCTTC
D gene: TRBD1; clone size: -; V gene: TRBV2; J gene: TRBJ1-4; CDR3 length: 12; CDR3 protein: CASSETGGKLFF; CDR3 DNA: TGTGCCAGCAGTGAAACAGGGGGAAAACTGTTTTTT
D gene: -; clone size: -; V gene: TRBV27; J gene: TRBJ1-2; CDR3 length: 13; CDR3 protein: CASSRQDSYGYTF; CDR3 DNA: TGTGCCAGCAGTAGACAGGACTCCTATGGCTACACCTTC
D gene: -; clone size: once; V gene: TRBV25-1; J gene: TRBJ1-4; CDR3 length: 13; CDR3 protein: CASSGLGPEKLFF; CDR3 DNA: TGTGCCAGCAGTGGGCTAGGGCCTGAAAAACTGTTTTTT
D gene: -; clone size: -; V gene: TRBV19; J gene: TRBJ2-7; CDR3 length: 15; CDR3 protein: CASSIVYSSTYEQYF; CDR3 DNA: TGTGCCAGTAGTATAGTTTACAGCTCAACCTACGAGCAGTACTTC
D gene: -; clone size: many; V gene: TRBV2; J gene: TRBJ2-3; CDR3 length: 13; CDR3 protein: CASRGTSTDTQYF; CDR3 DNA: TGTGCCAGCAGGGGGACTAGCACAGATACGCAGTATTTT
D gene: -; clone size: -; V gene: TRBV7-6; J gene: TRBJ1-2; CDR3 length: 14; CDR3 protein: CASSLVGAKYGYTF; CDR3 DNA: TGTGCCAGCAGCTTAGTGGGGGCTAAGTATGGCTACACCTTC
D gene: -; clone size: many; V gene: TRBV7-2; J gene: TRBJ2-3; CDR3 length: 17; CDR3 protein: CASSHRRRTLSTDTQYF; CDR3 DNA: TGTGCCAGCAGCCATCGGCGACGGACCCTTAGCACAGATACGCAGTATTTT
D gene: -; clone size: many; V gene: TRBV7-3; J gene: TRBJ2-2; CDR3 length: 15; CDR3 protein: CASSLRFGGTGELFF; CDR3 DNA: TGTGCCAGCAGCTTAAGGTTTGGCGGTACCGGGGAGCTGTTTTTT